This T cell receptor (beta chain) was captured by sequencing in a study of T cells after yellow fever vaccination (dated by TCRdb to between 2018 and 2021). The study in broad terms: The SMART-Seq v4 Ultra Low Input RNA kit was used to prepare libraries from fractions with low cell numbers. To follow T-cell clones before and after both primary and booster YFV17D yellow fever vaccination, bulk TCR alpha and beta repertoires underwent longitudinal sequencing. Two healthy male donors, one aged 18 to 29 and one aged 30 to 40 years, made up the cohort. Blood was drawn at multiple timepoints before and after primary and secondary immunization, with bulk PBMC replicates and cell subsets isolated.

This clonotype was observed many times. No cognate antigen has been identified for it. No much larger clone is present one base from it, and per-base qualities are unavailable. The treatment or condition label, read with the paper, signifies: live attenuated yellow fever vaccine strain. A standard Ficoll-Paque protocol was used to isolate PBMCs from peripheral blood. Dynabeads CD4 and CD8 positive selection kits were used to isolate the CD4 and CD8 T-cell fractions. TriZol was used to extract RNA from bulk PBMCs, from CD4 and CD8 fractions, and from dextramer-positive and dextramer-negative fractions. The full study reports these points: Most clones expanded after primary vaccination (approximately 95% of CD4 and roughly 90% of CD8) were re-detected after the booster, suggesting that broad memory maintenance occurred. Because abundant contaminating clonotypes from the bulk population could be contained in FACS-sorted repertoires, computational filtering was required. Because only two donors were included in the study, the extent to which the findings can be generalized is limited. A small fraction of clonotypes showed up in both the CD4 and CD8 compartments, probably as a result of convergent recombination. The secondary T-cell response was weaker than the primary response but faster, peaking on day 5 instead of day 15.

CDR1 MNHEY and CDR2 SVGEGT are derived from the germline V gene. The V and J ends are trimmed by 2 bases and 2 bases, leaving 22 bases between them. The CDR3, from cysteine to phenylalanine, totals 18 residues. The read is trimmed to its CDR3 DNA, 54 bases read in frame from base 1. TCR cDNA was synthesized by 5'RACE template switching, which introduced a universal primer site and unique molecular identifiers. cDNA synthesis was primed from both the TCR alpha and TCR beta constant segments. Library amplification used two PCR steps, and the second PCR step added sample barcodes and sequencing adapters. Libraries were sequenced on Illumina HiSeq 2500 (2x100 bp) or NovaSeq (2x150 bp). The authors' pipeline ran thus. Reads were demultiplexed and collapsed into UMI consensus sequences with MIGEC, and V(D)J alignment was performed with MiXCR. Vaccine-responding clonotypes were identified with edgeR using replicate PBMC samples, with FDR below 0.01 and a log2 fold change above 5 up to day 15 being required. Each bulk clonotype received a CD4 or CD8 identity based on whether the sequenced CD4 or CD8 repertoire contained that clonotype at higher abundance. TCRdb handled the public reads itself, with Q25 trimming in fastp and clone calling in MiXCR, and kept productive beta chains. Rows with a matching CDR3 protein are joined into one entry that keeps the most common DNA and genes. The V and J calls and clone size come from TCRdb's table, not from the authors' own analysis. The sample records around 100,000 distinct CDR3 sequences, 8.4% of which are singletons. Around 25% of the sample goes to the ten largest clones.

This clonotype was obtained from a man aged 25 to 45 who received the YFV17D yellow fever vaccine. The sequence is built from TRBV6-2 or TRBV6-3 and TRBJ2-7; the D assignment is uncertain and may be TRBD1 or TRBD2, with 5 bases supporting each. Specimen: CD8+ T cells sorted from PBMCs, collected 45 days after the yellow fever booster vaccination. This receptor has the CDR3 CASSYTFLLGEPTYEQYF. At the DNA level, the sequence is TGTGCCAGCAGTTACACATTCCTTCTGGGGGAGCCCACCTACGAGCAGTACTTC.